This T cell receptor (beta chain) was identified during a study of T cells in localized non-small cell lung cancer. Trimming left V 4 bases short and J 7 bases short, with 11 bases between. This CDR3 has 13 residues. Germline V CDR1 and CDR2: SNHLY, FYNNEI. Generated by immunoSEQ multiplex PCR, the TCRdb table keeps only in-frame clones and is missing some. The data show under 75,000 clones, with 80% to 90% seen just once and about a fifth held by the top ten. Regarding this clone: Its antigen is not known.

Study-wide results and caveats: As only one tumor region underwent sequencing, heterogeneity remains possible.

The V call is TRBV2, the J call TRBJ1-5; the D gene is possibly TRBD1 (5 bases). This TCR was recovered from a male donor aged 60 or over with stage III squamous cell lung carcinoma. The material was peripheral blood, obtained before any cancer treatment. The CDR3 loop reads CASSVFGGQPQHF. CDR3 in DNA: TGTGCCAGCAGTGTCTTCGGGGGACAGCCCCAGCATTTT.